This entry lists 32 T cell receptor beta chains sequenced from one sample in a study of cytomegalovirus exposure and HLA in healthy donors. PCR involved 60 Vbeta and 13 Jbeta primers. Produced via immunoSEQ multiplex PCR; TCRdb's table is partial and in-frame only. The data show 75,000 to 100,000 clones, around 77% seen once. The sequencing sample was made of PBMCs. Receptors originate from an older woman in good health and CMV-seropositive.

This clone came up a few times. This rearrangement joins TRBV18 to TRBJ1-4; a weak D match, TRBD1 (5 bases). CDR1 is KGHSH and CDR2 is LQKENI in the germline V gene. Trimming removed 3 bases from V and 5 bases from J, with 13 bases in between. This CDR3 region has 15 residues. CDR3 loop: CASSPSAGLNEKLFF. CDR3 in DNA: TGTGCCAGCTCACCTTCTGCAGGGCTGAATGAAAAACTGTTTTTT.

CDR3 residues: CASSYGQSNYGYTF. In DNA form, the CDR3 reads TGTGCCAGCAGTTACGGACAGTCTAACTATGGCTACACCTTC. The rearrangement joins TRBV11-2 to TRBJ1-2; D possibly corresponds to TRBD1 (6 bases). With 6 bases removed from V and 0 bases from J, the gap between germline ends came to 11 bases. The CDR3 has 14 amino acids. CDR1 SGHAT and CDR2 FQNNGV come from the germline V gene.

The chain has TRBV18 and TRBJ1-2, with D tentatively TRBD1 (6 bases). CDR3 length: 13 residues. Germline-derived CDR1 and CDR2 are KGHSH and LQKENI. Trimming took 3 bases from V and 1 from J, leaving 6 bases between them. Here the CDR3 DNA reads TGTGCCAGCTCACCGGACAGTAACTATGGCTACACCTTC. Amino acids: CASSPDSNYGYTF.

This sequence joins TRBV7-2 and TRBJ2-5; D ambiguous. This CDR3 spans 15 amino acids. V gave up 5 bases and J gave up 5 bases, with 18 bases separating them. CDR1 and CDR2 from the germline V gene are SGHTA and FQGNSA. The CDR3 here is CASSPRAMGGETQYF. The CDR3, as DNA: TGTGCCAGCAGCCCGAGAGCGATGGGTGGGGAGACCCAGTACTTC.

The rearrangement uses TRBV9 and TRBJ1-1; D is perhaps TRBD1 (5 bases). Germline CDR1 reads SGDLS; CDR2 reads YYNGEE. Trimming removed 4 bases at V and 1 base at J, with 11 bases between. This CDR3 region has 14 residues. The CDR3 sequence: CASSLTDTNTEAFF. CDR3 in DNA: TGTGCCAGCAGCCTGACAGATACGAACACTGAAGCTTTCTTT.

The gene calls are TRBV15 and TRBJ2-1; TRBD1 is a possible D gene (5 bases). Trimming pared 2 bases from V and 7 bases from J, leaving 12 bases between. The CDR3 covers 14 residues. The germline gives CDR1 LNHNV, CDR2 YYDKDF (reference sequence). The CDR3 loop reads CATSRRQGRNEQFF. The CDR3 nucleotides are TGTGCCACCAGCAGACGTCAGGGTAGGAATGAGCAGTTCTTC.

This clone was picked up a small number of times. V and J are TRBV6-6 and TRBJ2-5; a weak D match, TRBD1 (6 bases). CDR3 length: 14 amino acids. Germline CDR1 MNHNY, CDR2 SVGAGI (reference sequence). The V and J ends lost 2 bases and 2 bases respectively, with 9 bases between them. CDR3 sequence (DNA): TGTGCCAGCAGTTACCCGAGGGGGCAAGAGACCCAGTACTTC. It is translated as CASSYPRGQETQYF.

The chain uses TRBV6-6 and TRBJ2-3; 7 positions agree with TRBD2. Germline V gene data show CDR1 as MNHNY and CDR2 as SVGAGI (reference sequence). CDR3 size: 15 residues. The junction had 8 bases not matched to a gene; V was cut back by 6 bases and J by 2 bases. The CDR3 loop reads CASSVLASYTDTQYF. For the CDR3, the DNA is TGTGCCAGCAGCGTACTAGCGAGTTACACAGATACGCAGTATTTT.

V gene TRBV6-6 combines with J gene TRBJ2-7; 9 positions match TRBD1. The trim removed 8 bases at V and 10 bases at J, leaving 9 bases unmatched. The V gene's germline CDR1 is MNHNY and CDR2 SVGAGI (reference sequence). The CDR3 has 12 residues. The CDR3 protein is CASHRGLAPQYF. CDR3 nucleotides: TGTGCCAGCCACAGGGGGCTCGCGCCCCAGTACTTC.

The CDR3 region has the DNA TGCGCCAGCAGCTCTGACAGGACGTTACACTCCTACGAGCAGTACTTC. This gives the protein CASSSDRTLHSYEQYF. V gene TRBV5-1 combines with J gene TRBJ2-7; possible D gene TRBD1, 6 bases. Per the germline V gene, CDR1 is SGHRS and CDR2 is YFSETQ. Trimming shortened V by 3 bases and J by 0 bases, and 16 bases separated the two germline ends. The CDR3 spans 16 residues.

The chain combines TRBV6-6 with TRBJ1-6, with a tentative D call TRBD1 (6 bases). Germline CDR1 MNHNY, CDR2 SVGAGI (reference sequence). The CDR3 is made up of 15 amino acids. Trimming removed 11 bases from V and 3 bases from J, with 17 bases in between. CDR3 nucleotide sequence: TGTGCCGTCGGCGGGGGGGCTTTCTATAATTCACCCCTCCACTTT. Its protein product is CAVGGGAFYNSPLHF.

This clone came up a few times. The rearrangement links TRBV6-6 to TRBJ1-1; tentative D call: TRBD1 (6 bases). From germline, CDR1 is MNHNY and CDR2 SVGAGI (reference sequence). V shed 5 bases and J shed 1 base, with 17 bases lying between them. CDR3 length: 16 amino acids. DNA of the CDR3: TGTGCCAGCAGTCCAAATCCGGGACACCCGAACACTGAAGCTTTCTTT. Protein: CASSPNPGHPNTEAFF.

The chain has TRBV7-9 and TRBJ2-5, with TRBD2 identical over 15 bases. The length of the CDR3 is 19 residues. Trimming cost V 5 bases and J 5 bases; bases outside gene matches: 15. CDR1 is SEHNR, CDR2 FQNEAQ, per germline (reference sequence). The CDR3 loop reads CASSDSRTSGGGRMETQYF. The CDR3 DNA reads as TGTGCCAGCAGCGACTCTCGGACTAGCGGGGGGGGCCGGATGGAGACCCAGTACTTC. The complete variable domain, with remaining parts taken from reference TRBV7-9 and TRBJ2-5, reads DTGVSQNPRHKITKRGQNVTFRCDPISEHNRLYWYRQTLGQGPEFLTYFQNEAQLEKSRLLSDRFSAERPKGSFSTLEIQRTEQGDSAMYLCASSDSRTSGGGRMETQYFGPGTRLLVL.

This clone was seen a handful of times. This chain uses TRBV10-1 with TRBJ2-2, with D possibly being TRBD1 (6 bases). With 0 bases removed from V and 3 bases from J, the gap between germline ends came to 11 bases. Germline loops: CDR1 WNHNN, CDR2 SYGVQD (reference sequence). CDR3 length: 16 residues. The CDR3 is CASSESWGLDTGELFF. The CDR3 DNA is TGCGCCAGCAGTGAGTCTTGGGGGCTGGACACCGGGGAGCTGTTTTTT.

This clone was detected a few times. This chain uses TRBV5-6 with TRBJ1-2; D not resolved. V was trimmed by 1 base and J by 4 bases, leaving 11 bases between them. The CDR3 spans 14 residues. Germline V gene data show CDR1 as SGHDT and CDR2 as YYEEEE. The CDR3 DNA is TGTGCCAGCAGCTTGCATGCAGGCTTCTATGGCTACACCTTC. Protein: CASSLHAGFYGYTF.

The chain uses TRBV13 and TRBJ2-3, with 9 bases lining up with TRBD1. Germline assignment: CDR1 PRHDT and CDR2 FYEKMQ (reference sequence). The CDR3 has 17 amino acids. Trimming at V came to 0 bases and at J to 0 bases, leaving 4 bases not matched to a gene. DNA for the CDR3: TGTGCCAGCAGCTTAGGGGACAGGGGCCCTAGCACAGATACGCAGTATTTT. Its translation is CASSLGDRGPSTDTQYF. The full variable domain, in which reference TRBV13 and TRBJ2-3 provide the parts outside the CDR3, is AAGVIQSPRHLIKEKRETATLKCYPIPRHDTVYWYQQGPGQDPQFLISFYEKMQSDKGSIPDRFSAQQFSDYHSELNMSSLELGDSALYFCASSLGDRGPSTDTQYFGPGTRLTVL.

The chain carries TRBV27 and TRBJ1-1; maybe TRBD1 (6 bases). Germline values: CDR1 MNHEY, CDR2 SMNVEV (reference sequence). The ends were cut back, 10 bases at V and 6 bases at J, with 18 bases in the middle. The CDR3 sequence is 13 residues long. CDR3 DNA sequence: TGTGCCACCTCCTCTCCCCGGACAGCTGAAGCTTTCTTT. This codes for CATSSPRTAEAFF.

The chain recombines TRBV30 with TRBJ2-5; 13 positions agree with TRBD2. The J segment lost 4 bases and the V segment lost 7 bases, leaving 6 bases of the junction unmatched. Germline V gene data show CDR1 as GTSNPN and CDR2 as SVGIG (reference sequence). The length of the CDR3 is 14 residues. This chain's CDR3 is CASSRTSGRETQYF. Written as DNA, the CDR3 is TGTGCCTCCTCAAGGACTAGCGGGAGAGAGACCCAGTACTTC.

This rearrangement joins TRBV29-1 to TRBJ1-1; no definite D call. Trimming took 4 bases from V and 8 from J, leaving 8 bases between them. CDR1 is SQVTM and CDR2 is ANQGSEA in the germline V gene. CDR3 size: 10 residues. The CDR3 DNA reads as TGCAGCGTTGCCCGGGAAGAAGCTTTCTTT. Amino acids: CSVAREEAFF.

About this clone itself: The same CDR3 can be traced to other DNA sequences in this sample. The genes are TRBV28 and TRBJ1-2, with a weak D call TRBD1 (6 bases). Looked up from germline, CDR1 is MDHEN and CDR2 is SYDVKM. Trimming shortened V by 2 bases and J by 2 bases, and 6 bases separated the two germline ends. This CDR3 has 13 residues. The CDR3 DNA follows: TGTGCCAGCAGTTTAGGACAGAACTATGGCTACACCTTC. Translated: CASSLGQNYGYTF.

The rearrangement joins TRBV6-5 to TRBJ1-1; D perhaps matches TRBD1 (6 bases). The CDR3 totals 15 residues. Trimming removed 0 bases from V and 1 base from J, with 9 bases in between. The germline CDR1 and CDR2 sequences are MNHEY and SVGAGI. DNA of the CDR3: TGTGCCAGCAGTTACTCTACGACAGGGAACACTGAAGCTTTCTTT. Translated: CASSYSTTGNTEAFF.

V and J are TRBV7-3 and TRBJ2-4; TRBD2 matches at 8 bases. The trim removed 1 base at V and 6 bases at J, leaving 2 bases unmatched. CDR1 and CDR2 from the germline V gene are SGHTA and FQGTGA. The CDR3 has 14 residues. The CDR3 DNA follows: TGTGCCAGCAGCTTAAACGGGAGGGGAAACATTCAGTACTTC. Encoded protein: CASSLNGRGNIQYF.

The J gene is TRBJ1-1, the V gene TRBV27; 9 bases line up with TRBD1. Per germline, CDR1 MNHEY and CDR2 SMNVEV (reference sequence). Unmatched junction bases numbered 11, after V lost 5 bases and J lost 7 bases. The CDR3 runs 15 residues. The CDR3 loop is CASSPYGTGNREAFF. CDR3 nucleotide sequence: TGTGCCAGCAGTCCCTACGGGACAGGGAACCGTGAAGCTTTCTTT.

The chain has TRBV5-1 and TRBJ2-1; D may be TRBD2 (6 bases). Germline values: CDR1 SGHRS, CDR2 YFSETQ. With 1 base removed from V and 0 bases from J, the gap between germline ends came to 8 bases. The CDR3 loop spans 15 amino acids. CDR3: CASSLRGSSYNEQFF. DNA for the CDR3: TGCGCCAGCAGCTTGCGGGGGAGCTCCTACAATGAGCAGTTCTTC. The full variable domain, its missing parts supplied by reference TRBV5-1 and TRBJ2-1, is KAGVTQTPRYLIKTRGQQVTLSCSPISGHRSVSWYQQTPGQGLQFLFEYFSETQRNKGNFPGRFSGRQFSNSRSEMNVSTLELGDSALYLCASSLRGSSYNEQFFGPGTRLTVL.

This chain links TRBV6-5 with TRBJ2-7; possible D gene TRBD1, 6 bases. CDR1 is MNHEY and CDR2 is SVGAGI in the germline V gene. This CDR3 has 15 residues. Trimming shortened V by 2 bases and J by 2 bases, and 13 bases separated the two germline ends. CDR3 protein: CASSYDTGRTYEQYF. The CDR3 nucleotides read TGTGCCAGCAGTTACGACACAGGGCGAACCTACGAGCAGTACTTC.

As regards this clone: One end of the junction fails to match germline, which may point to a read error. V and J are TRBV6-1 and TRBJ2-7, with 9 nucleotides matching TRBD1. Germline CDR1 and CDR2: MNHNS and SASEGT. This CDR3 comprises 15 residues. CDR3 sequence: CASTEAGQGVYEQYF. The DNA for the CDR3 is TGTGCCAGCACTGAAGCGGGACAGGGTGTCTACGAGCAGTACTTC.

The chain employs TRBV19 and TRBJ2-1; TRBD2 matches 7 bases. CDR1 is LNHDA and CDR2 is SQIVND in the germline V gene (reference sequence). The V gene end was trimmed by 9 bases and the J gene end by 3 bases; junction bases not matched to a gene: 14. The CDR3 loop spans 16 amino acids. CDR3 sequence (DNA): TGTGCCAGCACTACCCGGGCGGGAGTGGGCTACAATGAGCAGTTCTTC. Translation gives CASTTRAGVGYNEQFF.

This sequence joins TRBV7-3 and TRBJ2-5; 7 bases are a match to TRBD2. This CDR3 region has 12 residues. J gave up 4 bases and V 4 bases, and 0 bases lay outside the gene matches. Germline V gene sequence: CDR1 SGHTA, CDR2 FQGTGA. The CDR3, as DNA: TGTGCCAGCAGCTCGGGGGGAGAGACCCAGTACTTC. Protein product: CASSSGGETQYF.

This clone is a singleton in its sample. The junction departs from germline at one end; a sequencing error may be responsible. This chain connects TRBV7-9 to TRBJ2-3; D is unresolved. Per the germline V gene, CDR1 is SEHNR and CDR2 is FQNEAQ (reference sequence). The length of the CDR3 is 12 residues. CDR3 coding DNA: TGTTCCAGCAGCCGTAGCTTTGATACGCAGTATTTT. Translation gives CSSSRSFDTQYF.

This sequence joins TRBV5-4 and TRBJ2-7; the D gene is possibly TRBD1 (6 bases). The CDR3 consists of 12 residues. V was shortened by 4 bases and J by 9 bases, with 14 bases between the two germline ends. Germline V gene data show CDR1 as SGHNT and CDR2 as YYREEE (reference sequence). The CDR3 DNA sequence: TGTGCCAGCAGCAAGGACAGCCTGGGGCAGTACTTC. Its protein product is CASSKDSLGQYF.

The chain carries TRBV19 and TRBJ1-1; possible D gene TRBD1, 5 bases. Germline assignment: CDR1 LNHDA and CDR2 SQIVND (reference sequence). The CDR3 has 16 residues. V was pared by 1 base and J by 3 bases, with 15 bases between. CDR3 sequence: CASSIAGQGDDTEAFF. The CDR3 DNA reads TGTGCCAGTAGTATAGCAGGGCAGGGCGATGACACTGAAGCTTTCTTT.

The CDR3 region has the DNA TGTGCCAGCAGCCTCGGAGAATCTAACTATGGCTACACCTTC. Protein: CASSLGESNYGYTF. The chain couples TRBV11-2 to TRBJ1-2, with D hard to call. The length of the CDR3 is 14 residues. Trimming removed 5 bases from V and 0 bases from J, with 10 bases in between. Per the germline V gene, CDR1 is SGHAT and CDR2 is FQNNGV.